This TCR beta chain stems from a study of T cell changes during pregnancy in multiple sclerosis. The germline V and J ends were trimmed by 10 bases and 4 bases, with 13 bases remaining between them. CDR3 length equals 12 residues. Germline V lookup: CDR1 MNHEY, CDR2 SVGAGI. The protocol was immunoSEQ multiplex PCR, while the TCRdb copy is restricted to in-frame clones and leaves out a portion. The repertoire consists of fewer than 100,000 clones, with roughly 90% occurring once and the leading ten covering approximately 2%. This clone was detected only a few times. The TCR comes from a female donor with multiple sclerosis, enrolled in a pregnancy study. The rearrangement uses TRBV6-5 and TRBJ1-2, with D possibly TRBD1 on 6 matching bases. This sample comprised peripheral blood, obtained before pregnancy. CDR3 sequence reads: CATQGHSYGYTF. The CDR3 region has the DNA TGTGCCACTCAGGGACACTCCTATGGCTACACCTTC.